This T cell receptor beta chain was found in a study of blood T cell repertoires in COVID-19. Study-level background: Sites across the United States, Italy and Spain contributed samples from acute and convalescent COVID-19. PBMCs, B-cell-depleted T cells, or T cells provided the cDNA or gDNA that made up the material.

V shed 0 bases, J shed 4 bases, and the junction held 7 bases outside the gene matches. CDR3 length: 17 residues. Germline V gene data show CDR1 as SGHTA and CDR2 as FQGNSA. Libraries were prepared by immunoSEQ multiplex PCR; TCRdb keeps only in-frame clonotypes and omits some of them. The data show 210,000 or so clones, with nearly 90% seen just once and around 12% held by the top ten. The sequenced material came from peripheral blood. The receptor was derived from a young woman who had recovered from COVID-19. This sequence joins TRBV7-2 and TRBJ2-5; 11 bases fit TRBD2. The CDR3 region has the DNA TGTGCCAGCAGCTTAGCGGGGACTAGCGGCTTAAGAGAGACCCAGTACTTC. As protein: CASSLAGTSGLRETQYF.